The source of this T cell receptor (beta chain) is a study of identical twins. V lost 0 bases and J lost 6; bases outside the gene matches: 8. The V gene's germline CDR1 is SGDLS and CDR2 YYNGEE. The CDR3 contains 15 residues. Study-wide results and caveats: Sequences that were beta out-of-frame showed weaker excess twin sharing. With monozygotic twins, out-of-frame TCR alpha sharing exceeded what models estimated.

Ten or more counts support this clonotype. The target antigen is unknown. Everyone who gave samples was a healthy Caucasian. A universal primer site was added by template switching, and unique molecular identifiers were carried by the cDNA. TCRdb analysed the 5' RACE reads with MiXCR anew, one entry per CDR3 protein. The sample shows approximately 680,000 distinct CDR3 sequences, under 8.5% of them seen only once. These same records also appear under a second study, on yellow fever vaccine responses in identical twins.

The TCR sequence derives from a young woman in good health. The sample consisted of PBMCs. The rearrangement joins TRBV9 to TRBJ1-1; 7 bases are shared with TRBD1. DNA of the CDR3: TGTGCCAGCAGCGTAGGAGCCCGACAGGGCGCTGAAGCTTTCTTT. It is translated as CASSVGARQGAEAFF.